These 26 T cell receptor beta chains were all obtained from the same sample, sequenced in a study of blood T cells in healthy people across ages. Together with a sample-barcoded 5' primer, a J-beta primer mix was included in a second PCR lasting about 7 to 11 cycles. TCRdb re-derived calls from the 5' RACE reads in MiXCR, one entry per CDR3 protein. This sample has hundreds of thousands of distinct CDR3 sequences, with around 42% found just once. Material: blood. Receptor source: a man aged 60 to 75 in good health.

This CDR3 reads CSALHRTAYYEQYF. The DNA for the CDR3 is TGCAGTGCTTTACACAGGACGGCCTACTACGAGCAGTACTTC. The chain combines TRBV20-1 with TRBJ2-7; perhaps TRBD1 as D (5 bases). The CDR3 is 14 amino acids. V lost 5 bases and J 3 bases, leaving 17 bases between the germline ends. CDR1 DFQATT and CDR2 SNEGSKA come from the germline V gene (reference sequence).

There are a few counts of this clonotype. This chain links TRBV5-1 with TRBJ2-4; D may be TRBD1 (6 bases). The last part of the DNA fits TRBJ2-7 better; the J call may be wrong. CDR3 length: 14 residues. CDR1 is SGHRS and CDR2 is YFSETQ in the germline V gene. The CDR3 loop reads CASSLGQVGYEQYF. The CDR3, as DNA: TGCGCCAGCAGCTTGGGACAGGTGGGCTACGAGCAGTACTTC.

The J gene is TRBJ2-6, the V gene TRBV28; no reliable D call. The length of the CDR3 is 15 residues. From germline, CDR1 is MDHEN and CDR2 SYDVKM. Deletions cut 7 bases from V and 0 bases from J, with 10 bases between. CDR3 loop: CASTSLSSGANVLTF. CDR3 nucleotides: TGTGCCAGCACCAGCCTGAGCTCTGGGGCCAACGTCCTGACTTTC.

V gene TRBV28 combines with J gene TRBJ2-7; 7 bases are a match to TRBD1. V dropped 6 bases and J dropped 0; count of bases not matched to a gene: 5. CDR3 length: 14 residues. Per the germline V gene, CDR1 is MDHEN and CDR2 is SYDVKM. The CDR3 DNA follows: TGTGCCAGCAGGAAGGGGACAGACTCCTACGAGCAGTACTTC. Its protein is CASRKGTDSYEQYF.

This clonotype appeared many times. J is TRBJ1-2 and V is TRBV12-3 or TRBV12-4; D might be TRBD1 (5 bases). The CDR3 loop spans 13 amino acids. V lost 3 bases to trimming and J lost 7 bases, with 12 bases between them. In DNA form, the CDR3 reads TGTGCCAGCAGTTTGTCTCAGGGACGTGGCTACACCTTC. Translation: CASSLSQGRGYTF.

The chain couples TRBV28 to TRBJ2-5; unclear D gene. The CDR3 contains 12 residues. Trimming left V 5 bases short and J 11 bases short, with 15 bases between. Germline V gene sequence: CDR1 MDHEN, CDR2 SYDVKM. The CDR3 DNA is TGTGCCAGCAGTAAGATAGAATTTAAGCAGTACTTC. Its protein product is CASSKIEFKQYF.

This rearrangement joins TRBV24-1 to TRBJ1-2; 10 positions match TRBD1. Looked up from germline, CDR1 is KGHDR and CDR2 is SFDVKD. CDR3 length equals 15 residues. V lost 3 bases and J lost 2; bases outside the gene matches: 2. Here the CDR3 reads CATSDRTGGNYGYTF. CDR3 nucleotide sequence: TGTGCCACCAGTGATCGGACAGGGGGGAACTATGGCTACACCTTC.

The V call is TRBV5-1, the J call TRBJ2-3, with 10 bases that match TRBD2. The trim removed 1 base at V and 6 bases at J, leaving 8 bases unmatched. Germline assignment: CDR1 SGHRS and CDR2 YFSETQ. This CDR3 is 16 amino acids long. CDR3 nucleotide sequence: TGCGCCAGCAGCTTGAACCAGCGGGGGGGCCCCGATACGCAGTATTTT. It translates to CASSLNQRGGPDTQYF.

In this sample, this clonotype turned up once. The CDR3 bases are TGCGCCAGCAGCCAAGACCCATATAGCAATCAGCCCCAGCATTTT. This sequence encodes CASSQDPYSNQPQHF. The chain joins TRBV4-3 to TRBJ1-5; unclear D gene. V shed 0 bases and J shed 0 bases, with 6 bases lying between them. Germline assignment: CDR1 LGHNA and CDR2 YSLEER. The CDR3 extends over 15 amino acids.

J is TRBJ2-7 and V is TRBV7-2; no definite D call. Germline loops: CDR1 SGHTA, CDR2 FQGNSA. The length of the CDR3 is 11 residues. Trimming took off 5 bases at V and 3 bases at J, with 5 bases between the two ends. The CDR3 DNA reads TGTGCCAGCAGCGTTTTCTACGAGCAGTACTTC. Amino acid sequence: CASSVFYEQYF.

In its sample, this clonotype was seen a few times. The V and J genes are TRBV4-1 and TRBJ2-5; 14 nucleotides match TRBD2. Germline trimming cut 6 bases from V and 3 bases from J; bases unmatched to any gene: 9. This CDR3 comprises 17 residues. The germline gives CDR1 MGHRA, CDR2 YSYEKL. The CDR3 sequence is CASRRTPTSGGEETQYF. CDR3 nucleotide sequence: TGCGCCAGCAGAAGAACCCCGACTAGCGGGGGGGAAGAGACCCAGTACTTC.

The chain has TRBV9 and TRBJ2-7; tentatively, D is TRBD2 (6 bases). This CDR3 is built from 15 residues. V lost 0 bases and J lost 3, with 13 bases in between. Per the germline V gene, CDR1 is SGDLS and CDR2 is YYNGEE. The CDR3 nucleotides read TGTGCCAGCAGCGTAGGACTAGTTCCCATCTACGAGCAGTACTTC. Its translation is CASSVGLVPIYEQYF. The variable domain in full, with the rest retrieved from reference TRBV9 and TRBJ2-7, is DSGVTQTPKHLITATGQRVTLRCSPRSGDLSVYWYQQSLDQGLQFLIQYYNGEERAKGNILERFSAQQFPDLHSELNLSSLELGDSALYFCASSVGLVPIYEQYFGPGTRLTVT.

The chain joins TRBV7-6 to TRBJ2-1; 8 bases map to TRBD1. CDR3 length: 15 amino acids. V lost 4 bases, J lost 6 bases, and 8 bases stayed unmatched. CDR1 SGHVS and CDR2 FNYEAQ come from the germline V gene. CDR3 loop: CASSSRGTGANEQFF. Written as DNA, the CDR3 is TGTGCCAGCAGCTCTCGAGGGACAGGTGCCAATGAGCAGTTCTTC.

The J gene is TRBJ2-7, the V gene TRBV7-2, with 7 bases matching TRBD2. The CDR3 length is 16 residues. Unmatched junction bases numbered 7, after V lost 2 bases and J lost 0 bases. From germline, CDR1 is SGHTA and CDR2 FQGNSA. The CDR3 DNA sequence: TGTGCCAGCAGCTTAAACAGCGGGGTACCCTCCTACGAGCAGTACTTC. Translation: CASSLNSGVPSYEQYF.

This chain links TRBV12-3 or TRBV12-4 with TRBJ2-1; D may be TRBD2 (6 bases). V lost 5 bases and J lost 9, with 11 bases in between. The CDR3 sequence is 12 residues long. In DNA, the CDR3 is TGTGCCAGCAGTGCCGCGGGGAGTGAGCAGTTCTTC. It specifies CASSAAGSEQFF.

The rearrangement links TRBV6-1 to TRBJ1-2, with 7 bases identical to TRBD1. Trimming cost V 3 bases and J 7 bases; bases outside gene matches: 5. This CDR3 contains 13 residues. The germline gives CDR1 MNHNS, CDR2 SASEGT. The CDR3 bases are TGTGCCAGCAGTGAGTCGACAGGGTTTGGCTACACCTTC. Its protein product is CASSESTGFGYTF.

V and J are TRBV20-1 and TRBJ2-7, with D tentatively TRBD2 (7 bases). The CDR3 has 13 amino acids. The germline V gene encodes CDR1 DFQATT and CDR2 SNEGSKA (reference sequence). Trimming cost V 3 bases and J 4 bases, with 13 bases left between them. CDR3: CSASVGGRYEQYF. CDR3 bases: TGCAGTGCTAGTGTGGGGGGGCGGTACGAGCAGTACTTC.

In DNA form, the CDR3 reads TGCAGCGTTGGGACTAGACTATACAATGAGCAGTACTTC. It is translated as CSVGTRLYNEQYF. The chain employs TRBV29-1 and TRBJ2-1; TRBD2 aligns across 7 bases. The DNA end favors TRBJ2-7, so the J call may be wrong. The CDR3 totals 13 residues. Germline CDR1 is SQVTM and CDR2 is ANQGSEA.

As regards this clonotype: A junction boundary mismatches the germline segment, possibly from a read error. V usage is TRBV28 and J usage is TRBJ1-6; weak D call: TRBD1 (5 bases). Germline CDR1 reads MDHEN; CDR2 reads SYDVKM. This CDR3 comprises 16 residues. In DNA, the CDR3 is TGTGCCGGCAGTACCGGGACGGCGAATATGTTTTCACCCCTCCACTTT. Translation: CAGSTGTANMFSPLHF.

V usage is TRBV7-2 and J usage is TRBJ2-7; D might be TRBD1 or TRBD2, each matching 6 bases. Germline V CDR1 and CDR2: SGHTA, FQGNSA. Trimming removed 1 base from V and 7 bases from J, with 17 bases in between. CDR3 length equals 15 residues. The CDR3 DNA reads TGTGCCAGCAGCTTAGGAGGGGGGACTGTAAATGAGCAGTACTTC. It yields the protein CASSLGGGTVNEQYF.

This chain links TRBV5-8 with TRBJ2-5; maybe TRBD1 (6 bases). The CDR3 covers 15 residues. V was cut by 4 bases and J by 0 bases, with 13 bases left in between. The germline V gene encodes CDR1 SGHTS and CDR2 YDEGEE. The CDR3 DNA sequence: TGTGCCAGCAGCGCTGGACAGCTGGACCAAGAGACCCAGTACTTC. This translates into CASSAGQLDQETQYF.

The CDR3 coding sequence is TGTGCCAGCAGTTTAATGGGACTAGCGGGTTCAGAGACCCAGTTCTTC. Amino acids: CASSLMGLAGSETQFF. This chain uses TRBV28 with TRBJ2-1, with 12 bases identical to TRBD2. The V and J ends lost 2 bases and 13 bases, in that order; junction bases with no gene match: 12. CDR1 and CDR2 (germline): MDHEN, SYDVKM. The length of the CDR3 is 16 residues.

In its sample, this clonotype was seen once. The rearrangement uses TRBV6-2 or TRBV6-3 and TRBJ2-1; either TRBD1 or TRBD2 may fit D (6 bases each). V was trimmed by 2 bases and J by 2 bases, leaving 13 bases between them. Germline V gene data show CDR1 as MNHEY and CDR2 as SVGEGT. This CDR3 is 16 amino acids long. CDR3 DNA sequence: TGTGCCAGCAGTTACGTCCGGGGGCGACCCTACAATGAGCAGTTCTTC. Its protein product is CASSYVRGRPYNEQFF.

The chain recombines TRBV7-9 with TRBJ1-6; D gene uncertain. The CDR3 sequence is 13 residues long. The germline CDR1 and CDR2 sequences are SEHNR and FQNEAQ (reference sequence). The V end was cut by 2 bases, the J end by 10 bases, with 9 bases between. The DNA of the CDR3 is TGTGCCAGCAGCTTATTTTCCGGGTCACCCCTCCACTTT. Amino acid sequence: CASSLFSGSPLHF.

The gene calls are TRBV7-2 and TRBJ1-2; D is unclear. Trimming stripped 5 bases from V and 8 bases from J, with 15 bases between. The CDR3 has 13 amino acids. Germline V CDR1 and CDR2: SGHTA, FQGNSA. As DNA, the CDR3 is TGTGCCAGCAGCCTGGACCCTTTCCAGGGCTACACCTTC. Translated: CASSLDPFQGYTF.

On this clonotype itself: Given a much more abundant clone one base away, this may be a read error. V is TRBV28 and J is TRBJ1-1; D is unclear. Looked up from germline, CDR1 is MDHEN and CDR2 is SYDVKM. CDR3 length equals 11 residues. Trimming cost V 7 bases and J 0 bases, with 3 bases left between them. This CDR3 is CASKLNTEAFF. The CDR3 DNA reads as TGTGCCAGCAAACTGAACACTGAAGCTTTCTTT.